The clone carrying this TCR beta chain showed up just a few times. This specimen comes from a study of T cells in Graves' hyperthyroidism and ophthalmopathy. TCR beta CDR3 regions were amplified from RNA transcripts. The TCR CDR3 first-round RT-PCR relied on the HTBI primer set. MiXCR, run by TCRdb on the multiplex PCR reads, gives a single entry per CDR3 protein. The sample consists of a few hundred thousand distinct CDR3 sequences, more than 12% of them appearing once. Trimming left V 7 bases short and J 5 bases short, with 17 bases between. Germline V gene sequence: CDR1 SGHVS, CDR2 FNYEAQ. The CDR3 has 15 residues.

Specimen: blood. This chain links TRBV7-6 with TRBJ1-4; no firm D call. This clonotype was obtained from a woman in her twenties or thirties with Graves' ophthalmopathy. The CDR3 region has the DNA TGTGCCAGCACCGCATTTGGGGAGCTAAATGAAAAACTGTTTTTT. It codes for CASTAFGELNEKLFF.